A single T cell receptor (beta chain) is shown here with its context. The source of the sample is a study of blood T cell repertoires in COVID-19. The assay was immunoSEQ multiplex PCR, and TCRdb's table has in-frame clones only and misses some. Of around 170,000 clones in the sample, 87% were seen once. Adults between roughly 18 and 95 years of age took part from 24 US areas. Source material: PBMCs or T cells enriched from blood (not recorded which). The clonotype was recovered from a woman between 45 and 65 years old who had recovered from COVID-19.

The CDR3 DNA reads as TGTGCCAGCAGCTTTCAGGGGAAGAACACTGAAGCTTTCTTT. Translated, it gives CASSFQGKNTEAFF. This sequence joins TRBV13 and TRBJ1-1; D perhaps matches TRBD1 (6 bases). The CDR3 runs 14 residues. The V gene lost 3 bases and the J gene lost 1 base, with 9 bases spanning the gap. CDR1 PRHDT and CDR2 FYEKMQ come from the germline V gene (reference sequence).